One and the same sample provided the 31 T cell receptor beta chains below, sequenced in a study of cytomegalovirus exposure and HLA in healthy donors. It was with 60 Vbeta and 13 Jbeta primers that the PCR ran. The repertoire was sequenced with immunoSEQ multiplex PCR; TCRdb's copy has only in-frame clones and lacks some. The sample contains fewer than 150,000 clones, 60% to 80% of which appear only once. Sequences were obtained from PBMCs. The receptors derive from a woman aged 45 to 65 in good health and CMV-seronegative.

The chain has TRBV6-1 and TRBJ1-4, with 9 bases that match TRBD1. Per germline, CDR1 MNHNS and CDR2 SASEGT. The CDR3 runs to 16 residues. J lost 0 bases, V lost 2 bases, and 1 base had no gene match. CDR3 sequence reads: CASSERQGATNEKLFF. The CDR3 DNA follows: TGTGCCAGCAGTGAACGACAGGGGGCAACTAATGAAAAACTGTTTTTT.

This chain connects TRBV11-2 to TRBJ1-1; maybe TRBD1 (6 bases). Germline V gene lookup returns CDR1 SGHAT and CDR2 FQNNGV. This CDR3 spans 16 amino acids. V shed 5 bases and J shed 5 bases, with 21 bases lying between them. The CDR3 loop reads CASSRRQDEWGTEAFF. In DNA, the CDR3 is TGTGCCAGCAGCCGTCGACAGGACGAATGGGGGACTGAAGCTTTCTTT.

Concerning this clone itself: The same CDR3 also results from other DNA sequences found in this sample. The chain joins TRBV5-1 to TRBJ2-7, with TRBD1 identical over 7 bases. Unmatched junction bases numbered 6, after V lost 1 base and J lost 5 bases. The germline gives CDR1 SGHRS, CDR2 YFSETQ. The CDR3 covers 14 residues. The CDR3 reads CASSLRQGANEQYF. For the CDR3, the DNA is TGCGCCAGCAGCTTGAGACAGGGCGCCAACGAGCAGTACTTC.

The chain recombines TRBV11-2 with TRBJ2-7; the D gene is possibly TRBD2 (6 bases). Trimming cost V 4 bases and J 3 bases, with 16 bases left between them. Looked up from germline, CDR1 is SGHAT and CDR2 is FQNNGV. The CDR3 sequence is 15 residues long. The CDR3 here is CASSSPGSGYYEQYF. The CDR3 region has the DNA TGTGCCAGCAGCTCTCCCGGGAGCGGATACTACGAGCAGTACTTC.

V usage is TRBV6-5 and J usage is TRBJ2-7, with 8 nucleotides matching TRBD1. The CDR3 sequence is 14 residues long. Germline V gene data show CDR1 as MNHEY and CDR2 as SVGAGI. V dropped 4 bases and J dropped 2; count of bases not matched to a gene: 4. As DNA, the CDR3 is TGTGCCAGCAGTTTCCGGGACAGGACCTACGAGCAGTACTTC. Its translation: CASSFRDRTYEQYF.

The chain combines TRBV5-1 with TRBJ1-6; D remains unclear. V lost 0 bases, J lost 0 bases, and 4 bases lay in between. Germline V CDR1 and CDR2: SGHRS, YFSETQ. The CDR3 is made up of 15 amino acids. Here the CDR3 reads CASSLGSSYNSPLHF. As DNA, the CDR3 is TGCGCCAGCAGCTTGGGGAGCTCCTATAATTCACCCCTCCACTTT. Using reference TRBV5-1 and TRBJ1-6 for the parts outside the CDR3, the full variable domain is KAGVTQTPRYLIKTRGQQVTLSCSPISGHRSVSWYQQTPGQGLQFLFEYFSETQRNKGNFPGRFSGRQFSNSRSEMNVSTLELGDSALYLCASSLGSSYNSPLHFGNGTRLTVT.

This sequence joins TRBV18 and TRBJ1-1; 7 nucleotides agree with TRBD1. V lost 3 bases and J lost 7; bases outside the gene matches: 8. Germline V gene data show CDR1 as KGHSH and CDR2 as LQKENI. This CDR3 region has 14 residues. CDR3 sequence: CASSPPARTGEAFF. In nucleotides, the CDR3 is TGTGCCAGCTCACCCCCCGCGCGGACAGGTGAAGCTTTCTTT.

The sample holds one count of this clone. V usage is TRBV29-1 and J usage is TRBJ1-1, with a weak D call TRBD1 (6 bases). The CDR3 extends over 13 amino acids. CDR1 is SQVTM, CDR2 ANQGSEA, per germline. Trimming removed 5 bases from V and 4 bases from J, with 14 bases in between. CDR3: CSVREGGSTEAFF. CDR3 nucleotide sequence: TGCAGCGTTCGAGAGGGGGGGAGCACTGAAGCTTTCTTT.

This sequence joins TRBV5-1 and TRBJ2-2; 8 nucleotides match TRBD1. In germline, CDR1 is SGHRS, CDR2 YFSETQ. The CDR3 spans 14 residues. The V and J ends lost 3 bases and 4 bases, in that order; junction bases with no gene match: 2. The CDR3 protein is CASSSQGGTGELFF. Here the CDR3 DNA reads TGCGCCAGCAGCTCACAGGGGGGCACCGGGGAGCTGTTTTTT.

V is TRBV6-1 and J is TRBJ1-2; D gene ambiguous. V was pared by 7 bases and J by 2 bases, with 8 bases between. From germline, CDR1 is MNHNS and CDR2 SASEGT. CDR3 size: 12 residues. CDR3: CASNMANYGYTF. As DNA, the CDR3 is TGTGCCAGCAATATGGCCAACTATGGCTACACCTTC.

Concerning this clone: Other DNA sequences in the sample encode the same CDR3. V and J are TRBV18 and TRBJ1-5; D uncertain. The CDR3 extends over 13 amino acids. Between the trimmed V and J ends, which lost 3 bases and 4 bases, there was a span of 7 bases. Per the germline V gene, CDR1 is KGHSH and CDR2 is LQKENI. The CDR3 sequence is CASSPTENQPQHF. The CDR3 coding sequence is TGTGCCAGCTCACCTACAGAGAATCAGCCCCAGCATTTT. The complete variable domain, with remaining parts taken from reference TRBV18 and TRBJ1-5, reads NAGVMQNPRHLVRRRGQEARLRCSPMKGHSHVYWYRQLPEEGLKFMVYLQKENIIDESGMPKERFSAEFPKEGPSILRIQQVVRGDSAAYFCASSPTENQPQHFGDGTRLSIL.

The CDR3 protein is CASSQGTGRSGYTF. The CDR3 DNA is TGCGCCAGCAGCCAAGGGACAGGGAGAAGTGGCTACACCTTC. This sequence joins TRBV4-1 and TRBJ1-2, with 8 bases identical to TRBD1. The germline CDR1 and CDR2 sequences are MGHRA and YSYEKL. The length of the CDR3 is 14 residues. V shed 1 base and J 7 bases; nucleotides not matched to a gene: 5.

The V call is TRBV11-2, the J call TRBJ2-3, with a possible D match to TRBD1 (6 bases). Trimming shortened V by 5 bases and J by 5 bases, and 17 bases separated the two germline ends. The CDR3 loop spans 15 amino acids. Germline lookup yields CDR1 SGHAT and CDR2 FQNNGV. The CDR3 DNA is TGTGCCAGCAGCCCAGGGACACCTCGAATAGATACGCAGTATTTT. Its translation is CASSPGTPRIDTQYF.

J is TRBJ1-1 and V is TRBV5-1, with D maybe TRBD1 (5 bases). The CDR3 is made up of 13 amino acids. The V gene's germline CDR1 is SGHRS and CDR2 YFSETQ. V gave up 4 bases and J gave up 8 bases, with 15 bases separating them. The CDR3, as DNA: TGCGCCAGCAGCCCTGGGACTGCTATAGAAGCTTTCTTT. Its translation: CASSPGTAIEAFF.

This sequence joins TRBV23-1 and TRBJ1-1; tentative D call: TRBD1 (5 bases). TRBV23-1 counts as an open reading frame of uncertain function. V was clipped by 6 bases and J by 4 bases, with 18 bases between them. This CDR3 contains 15 residues. The CDR3 sequence: CASRKNRSMSTEAFF. CDR3 DNA sequence: TGCGCCAGCAGAAAAAACAGGTCAATGAGCACTGAAGCTTTCTTT.

The chain employs TRBV6-6 and TRBJ2-5; 7 nucleotides match TRBD1. In germline, CDR1 is MNHNY, CDR2 SVGAGI (reference sequence). V shed 5 bases, J shed 5 bases, and the junction held 8 bases outside the gene matches. The CDR3 spans 14 residues. CDR3 in DNA: TGTGCCAGCAGTCAACAGGGGAGATCTGAGACCCAGTACTTC. Its protein product is CASSQQGRSETQYF.

CDR3 DNA: TGTGCCATCAGTGTCGAGATCCTTGATTCACCCCTCCACTTT. It is translated as CAISVEILDSPLHF. The rearrangement uses TRBV10-3 and TRBJ1-6; D is ambiguous. The CDR3 has 14 amino acids. V dropped 4 bases and J dropped 8 bases, with 12 bases sitting between them. CDR1 is ENHRY, CDR2 SYGVKD, per germline.

The genes are TRBV29-1 and TRBJ1-2; TRBD1 is a possible D gene (6 bases). The CDR3 is 12 residues long. V was pared by 5 bases and J by 2 bases, with 9 bases between. The germline CDR1 and CDR2 sequences are SQVTM and ANQGSEA. The CDR3 DNA is TGCAGCGTTAACAGGGTCAACTATGGCTACACCTTC. Encoded protein: CSVNRVNYGYTF. Filled out from reference TRBV29-1 and TRBJ1-2, the complete variable domain reads SAVISQKPSRDICQRGTSLTIQCQVDSQVTMMFWYRQQPGQSLTLIATANQGSEATYESGFVIDKFPISRPNLTFSTLTVSNMSPEDSSIYLCSVNRVNYGYTFGSGTRLTVV.

The chain combines TRBV7-8 with TRBJ2-5; D perhaps matches TRBD1 (6 bases). From germline, CDR1 is SGHVS and CDR2 FQNEAQ. V lost 0 bases to trimming and J lost 5 bases, with 13 bases between them. The CDR3 contains 15 residues. The CDR3 bases are TGTGCCAGCAGCTTAGCCGTCAGGGGTTTGGAGACCCAGTACTTC. It specifies CASSLAVRGLETQYF.

This clone was found once. The V and J genes are TRBV7-9 and TRBJ1-5; D is unclear. This CDR3 is 13 amino acids long. The germline V and J ends were trimmed by 3 bases and 5 bases, with 8 bases remaining between them. CDR1 SEHNR and CDR2 FQNEAQ come from the germline V gene (reference sequence). This CDR3 reads CASSFGEYQPQHF. CDR3 nucleotide sequence: TGTGCCAGCAGCTTCGGAGAATATCAGCCCCAGCATTTT.

The chain couples TRBV6-6 to TRBJ2-7; the match to TRBD2 covers 8 bases. The germline gives CDR1 MNHNY, CDR2 SVGAGI (reference sequence). Germline trimming cut 6 bases from V and 3 bases from J; bases unmatched to any gene: 7. The CDR3 covers 14 residues. CDR3 region: CASRIRGGIYEQYF. The CDR3, as DNA: TGTGCCAGCAGGATACGGGGGGGGATCTACGAGCAGTACTTC.

The chain recombines TRBV27 with TRBJ1-2; TRBD1 matches 7 bases. The CDR3 is 12 residues long. The V gene end was trimmed by 4 bases and the J gene end by 7 bases; junction bases not matched to a gene: 3. Germline V gene sequence: CDR1 MNHEY, CDR2 SMNVEV (reference sequence). The CDR3 protein is CASSSTGAGYTF. In DNA form, the CDR3 reads TGTGCCAGCAGTTCCACAGGGGCTGGCTACACCTTC.

The chain employs TRBV2 and TRBJ1-1; 9 nucleotides align to TRBD1. The CDR3 loop spans 16 amino acids. Germline CDR1 reads SNHLY; CDR2 reads FYNNEI. The V segment lost 7 bases and the J segment 5 bases; nucleotides outside the gene matches: 14. As DNA, the CDR3 is TGTGCCAGCACTATGGAAACAGGGGGCAGTGGAACTGAAGCTTTCTTT. Translated: CASTMETGGSGTEAFF.

The genes are TRBV7-2 and TRBJ2-3, with 9 bases that match TRBD1. Germline V gene sequence: CDR1 SGHTA, CDR2 FQGNSA. The CDR3 is made up of 17 amino acids. After removal of 4 bases from V and 0 bases from J, the junction contained 8 bases not matched to a gene. CDR3 residues: CASSSYRDRASTDTQYF. The DNA for the CDR3 is TGTGCCAGCAGCTCATACCGGGACAGGGCTAGCACAGATACGCAGTATTTT.

This clone was seen more than once but under ten times. This chain joins TRBV7-2 and TRBJ2-3; a weak D match, TRBD2 (5 bases). The CDR3 is 15 amino acids. Germline V gives CDR1 SGHTA, CDR2 FQGNSA. V lost 1 base, J lost 2 bases, and 10 bases lay in between. The chain's CDR3 is CASSLVSGNTDTQYF. The CDR3 nucleotides read TGTGCCAGCAGCTTAGTATCGGGGAACACAGATACGCAGTATTTT.

This chain connects TRBV6-8 to TRBJ2-5, with a weak D call TRBD2 (7 bases). The ends were cut back, 8 bases at V and 0 bases at J, with 19 bases in the middle. Per the germline V gene, CDR1 is MNHGY and CDR2 is SAAAGT. CDR3 length equals 16 residues. DNA of the CDR3: TGTGCCAGCGGGTGGGGCGGGGGCGAGTACCAAGAGACCCAGTACTTC. Translated, it gives CASGWGGGEYQETQYF.

The chain carries TRBV5-4 and TRBJ1-6; no firm D call. The CDR3 spans 14 residues. Germline CDR1 and CDR2: SGHNT and YYREEE (reference sequence). V lost 4 bases to trimming and J lost 5 bases, with 10 bases between them. Written as DNA, the CDR3 is TGTGCCAGCAGCCGACGAGGGAATAATTCACCCCTCCACTTT. This translates into CASSRRGNNSPLHF.

The chain combines TRBV6-6 with TRBJ2-3; D not certain. The CDR3 covers 12 residues. V was pared by 8 bases and J by 5 bases, with 11 bases between. The germline V gene has CDR1 MNHNY and CDR2 SVGAGI (reference sequence). In DNA, the CDR3 is TGTGCCAGCGGGCCACGAGAAGATACGCAGTATTTT. Protein: CASGPREDTQYF.

The V call is TRBV7-2, the J call TRBJ1-5, with unresolved D. Trimming shortened V by 2 bases and J by 0 bases, and 5 bases separated the two germline ends. The CDR3 is 14 amino acids. The germline gives CDR1 SGHTA, CDR2 FQGNSA. CDR3 in amino acids: CASSLSVSNQPQHF. CDR3 nucleotide sequence: TGTGCCAGCAGCTTATCTGTTAGCAATCAGCCCCAGCATTTT.

The CDR3 nucleotides read TGCGCCAGCAGGAGGGAAGGATACGTCGGGGAGCTGTTTTTT. Its protein product is CASRREGYVGELFF. The V call is TRBV4-3, the J call TRBJ2-2, with D possibly matching TRBD2 (5 bases). Germline loops: CDR1 LGHNA, CDR2 YSLEER. This CDR3 is 14 amino acids long. The V end was cut by 6 bases, the J end by 7 bases, with 15 bases between.

The rearrangement uses TRBV30 and TRBJ1-4, with TRBD1 identical over 7 bases. In germline, CDR1 is GTSNPN, CDR2 SVGIG (reference sequence). V dropped 3 bases and J dropped 14; count of bases not matched to a gene: 6. The CDR3 runs to 11 residues. The CDR3 reads CAWSSGGMLFF. CDR3 nucleotide sequence: TGTGCCTGGAGCTCAGGGGGAATGCTGTTTTTT.